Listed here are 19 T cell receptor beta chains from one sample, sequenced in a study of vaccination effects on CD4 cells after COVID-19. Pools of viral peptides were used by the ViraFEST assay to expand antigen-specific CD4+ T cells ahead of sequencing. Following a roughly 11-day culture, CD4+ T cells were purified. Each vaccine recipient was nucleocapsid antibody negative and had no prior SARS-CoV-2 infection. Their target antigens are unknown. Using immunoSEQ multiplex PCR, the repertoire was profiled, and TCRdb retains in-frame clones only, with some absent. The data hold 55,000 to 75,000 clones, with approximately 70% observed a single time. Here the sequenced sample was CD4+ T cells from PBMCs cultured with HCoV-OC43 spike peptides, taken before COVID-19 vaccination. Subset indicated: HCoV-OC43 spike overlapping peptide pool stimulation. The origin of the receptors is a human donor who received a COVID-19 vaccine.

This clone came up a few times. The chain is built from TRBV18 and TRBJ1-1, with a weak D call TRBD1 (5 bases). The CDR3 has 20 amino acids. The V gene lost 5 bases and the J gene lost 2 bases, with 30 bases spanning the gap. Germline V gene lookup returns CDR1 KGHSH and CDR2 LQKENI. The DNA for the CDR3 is TGTGCCAGCTCAACTCACGCACCCGGGACGGTCCTTGGGGTTAACACTGAAGCTTTCTTT. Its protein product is CASSTHAPGTVLGVNTEAFF.

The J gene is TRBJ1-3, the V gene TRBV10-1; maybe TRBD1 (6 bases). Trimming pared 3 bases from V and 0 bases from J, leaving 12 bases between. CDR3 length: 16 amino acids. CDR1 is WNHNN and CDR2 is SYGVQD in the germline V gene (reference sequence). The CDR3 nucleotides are TGCGCCAGCAGTGACGGAACAGGGAGCTCTGGAAACACCATATATTTT. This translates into CASSDGTGSSGNTIYF.

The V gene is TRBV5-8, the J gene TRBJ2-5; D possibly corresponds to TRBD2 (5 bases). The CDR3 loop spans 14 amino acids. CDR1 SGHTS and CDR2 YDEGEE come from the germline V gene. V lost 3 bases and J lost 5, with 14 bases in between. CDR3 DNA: TGTGCCAGCAGCTCAGGACGGCCTAGCGAGACCCAGTACTTC. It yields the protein CASSSGRPSETQYF.

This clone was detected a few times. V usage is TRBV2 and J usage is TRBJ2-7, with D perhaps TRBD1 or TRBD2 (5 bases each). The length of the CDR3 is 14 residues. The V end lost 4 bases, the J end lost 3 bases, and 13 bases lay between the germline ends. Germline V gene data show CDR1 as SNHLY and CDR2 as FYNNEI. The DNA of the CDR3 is TGTGCCAGCAGTGTAGGGACGGTGTACTACGAGCAGTACGTC. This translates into CASSVGTVYYEQYV.

CDR3 in DNA: TGTGCCTGGAGACCAGGGGATACGCAGTATTTT. Protein sequence: CAWRPGDTQYF. The chain recombines TRBV30 with TRBJ2-3; tentatively, D is TRBD1 (5 bases). The CDR3 length is 11 residues. V was pared by 3 bases and J by 6 bases, with 7 bases between. The germline CDR1 and CDR2 sequences are GTSNPN and SVGIG (reference sequence).

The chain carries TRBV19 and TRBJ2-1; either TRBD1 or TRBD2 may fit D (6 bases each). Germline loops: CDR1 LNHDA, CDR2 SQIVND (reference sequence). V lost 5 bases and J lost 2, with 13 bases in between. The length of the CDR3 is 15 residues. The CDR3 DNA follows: TGTGCCAGTAGTCTCGAAGGGGGGACCTACAATGAGCAGTTCTTC. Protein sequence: CASSLEGGTYNEQFF.

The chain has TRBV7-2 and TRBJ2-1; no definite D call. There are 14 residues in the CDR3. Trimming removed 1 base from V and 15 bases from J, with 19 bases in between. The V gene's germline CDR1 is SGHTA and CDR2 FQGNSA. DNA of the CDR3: TGTGCCAGCAGCTTAGTCCCTTCGATCCCTGGCGGGTTCTTC. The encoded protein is CASSLVPSIPGGFF.

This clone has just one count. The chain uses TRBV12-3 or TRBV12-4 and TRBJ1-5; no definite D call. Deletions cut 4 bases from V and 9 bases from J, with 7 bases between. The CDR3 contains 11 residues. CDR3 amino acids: CASSSVGPQHF. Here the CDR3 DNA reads TGTGCCAGCAGTTCCGTCGGGCCCCAGCATTTT.

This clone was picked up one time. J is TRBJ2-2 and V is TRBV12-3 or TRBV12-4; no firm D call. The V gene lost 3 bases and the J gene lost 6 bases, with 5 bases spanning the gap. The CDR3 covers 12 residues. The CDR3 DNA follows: TGTGCCAGCAGTTTCCTGTCCGGGGAGCTGTTTTTT. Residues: CASSFLSGELFF.

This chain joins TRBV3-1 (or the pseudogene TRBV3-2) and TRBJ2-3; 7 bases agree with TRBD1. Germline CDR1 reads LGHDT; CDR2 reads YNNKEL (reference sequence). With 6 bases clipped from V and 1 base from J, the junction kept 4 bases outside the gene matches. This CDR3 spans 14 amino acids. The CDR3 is CASRRTGGTDTQYF. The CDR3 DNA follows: TGTGCCAGCAGGCGCACAGGGGGCACAGATACGCAGTATTTT.

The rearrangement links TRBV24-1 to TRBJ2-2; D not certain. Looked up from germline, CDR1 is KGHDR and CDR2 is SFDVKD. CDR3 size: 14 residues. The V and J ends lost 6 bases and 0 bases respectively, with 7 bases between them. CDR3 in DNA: TGTGCCACCAGTCCCCGGACGAACACCGGGGAGCTGTTTTTT. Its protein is CATSPRTNTGELFF.

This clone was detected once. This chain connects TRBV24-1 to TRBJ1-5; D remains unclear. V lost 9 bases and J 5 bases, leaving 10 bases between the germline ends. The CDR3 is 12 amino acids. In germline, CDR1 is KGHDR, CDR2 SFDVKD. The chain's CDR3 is CATPGVDQPQHF. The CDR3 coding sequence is TGTGCCACCCCAGGAGTAGATCAGCCCCAGCATTTT.

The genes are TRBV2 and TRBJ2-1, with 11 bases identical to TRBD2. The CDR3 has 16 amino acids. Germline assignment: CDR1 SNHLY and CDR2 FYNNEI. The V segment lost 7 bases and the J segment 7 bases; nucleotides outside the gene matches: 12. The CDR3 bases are TGTGCCAGCAAGGGCCGTAGCGGGGGGGAATCAAATGAGCAGTTCTTC. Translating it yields CASKGRSGGESNEQFF.

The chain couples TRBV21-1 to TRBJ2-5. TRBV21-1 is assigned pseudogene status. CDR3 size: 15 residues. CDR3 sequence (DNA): TGTGCCAGCAGCAGCGCTTGCCGGGCCCAAGAGACCCAGTACTTC. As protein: CASSSACRAQETQYF.

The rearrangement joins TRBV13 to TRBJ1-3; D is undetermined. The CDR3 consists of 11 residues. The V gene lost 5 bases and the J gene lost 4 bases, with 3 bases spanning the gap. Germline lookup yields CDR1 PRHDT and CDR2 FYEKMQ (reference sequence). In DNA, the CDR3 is TGTGCCAGCAGCGTCGGAAACACCATATATTTT. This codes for CASSVGNTIYF.

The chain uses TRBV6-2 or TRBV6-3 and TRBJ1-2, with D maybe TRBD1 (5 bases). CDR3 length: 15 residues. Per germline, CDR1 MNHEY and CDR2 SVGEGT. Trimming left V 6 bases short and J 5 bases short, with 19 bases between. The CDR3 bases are TGTGCCAGCAGCCAAGGCCCGGGGGGTCGATATGGCTACACCTTC. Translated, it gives CASSQGPGGRYGYTF.

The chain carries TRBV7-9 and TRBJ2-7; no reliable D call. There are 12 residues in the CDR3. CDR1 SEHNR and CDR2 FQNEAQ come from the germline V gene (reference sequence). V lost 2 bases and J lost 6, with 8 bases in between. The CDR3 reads CASSLSFGEQYV. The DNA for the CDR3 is TGTGCCAGCAGCTTATCATTTGGCGAGCAGTACGTC.

The CDR3 is CAWSLPGGYTDTQYF. CDR3 nucleotides: TGTGCCTGGTCCCTCCCAGGCGGGTACACAGATACGCAGTATTTT. This chain uses TRBV30 with TRBJ2-3; a weak D match, TRBD2 (5 bases). CDR3 length: 15 residues. Germline V gene sequence: CDR1 GTSNPN, CDR2 SVGIG (reference sequence). Trimming removed 5 bases from V and 2 bases from J, with 17 bases in between.

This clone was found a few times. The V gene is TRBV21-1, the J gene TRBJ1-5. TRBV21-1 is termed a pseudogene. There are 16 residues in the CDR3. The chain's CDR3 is CASSFSKGSSNQPQHF. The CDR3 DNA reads TGTGCCAGCAGCTTTTCAAAGGGGAGTAGCAATCAGCCCCAGCATTTT.